Following are 17 T cell receptor beta chains from one sample sequenced in a study of Graves' ophthalmopathy and Graves' hyperthyroidism. Amplification from RNA transcripts yielded the TCR beta CDR3 regions. Following a first-round RT-PCR that used HTBI primers, a second-round multiplex PCR was carried out. TCRdb reprocessed the multiplex PCR reads with MiXCR, giving one entry per CDR3 protein. Of roughly 410,000 distinct CDR3 sequences detected, 15% appear once; the ten largest clones hold around 6.6%. Sample: peripheral blood. These receptor sequences come from a woman aged 18-29 years with stable Graves' hyperthyroidism.

The V call is TRBV7-2, the J call TRBJ2-7, with 8 bases identical to TRBD1. V lost 2 bases, J lost 6 bases, and 6 bases stayed unmatched. The CDR3 spans 14 residues. CDR1 is SGHTA and CDR2 is FQGNSA in the germline V gene. The CDR3 loop is CASSLISRGLEQYF. CDR3 bases: TGTGCCAGCAGCTTAATTTCCAGGGGGCTCGAGCAGTACTTC.

This clonotype was detected many times. The CDR3 DNA reads as TGCGCCAGCAGCTTGAACAGCGGGACTTCCCAAGAGACCCAGTACTTC. This sequence encodes CASSLNSGTSQETQYF. This chain connects TRBV5-1 to TRBJ2-5; TRBD2 matches at 7 bases. Trimming at V came to 1 base and at J to 1 base, leaving 7 bases not matched to a gene. The length of the CDR3 is 16 residues. Germline CDR1 and CDR2: SGHRS and YFSETQ.

This clonotype was counted many times. A junction end diverges from the germline sequence, so it may reflect a read error. The V and J genes are TRBV6-1 and TRBJ1-6, with D perhaps TRBD1 (5 bases). Per the germline V gene, CDR1 is MNHNS and CDR2 is SASEGT. There are 15 residues in the CDR3. The CDR3 nucleotides read TGTGCCGGCAGTGAAAGGCCGGGGGGGAATTCACCCCTCCACTTT. It is translated as CAGSERPGGNSPLHF.

This clonotype was counted at least ten times. The chain is built from TRBV2 and TRBJ1-6; D is undetermined. The CDR3 consists of 12 residues. Trimming pared 6 bases from V and 10 bases from J, leaving 10 bases between. Germline CDR1 and CDR2: SNHLY and FYNNEI. DNA of the CDR3: TGTGCCAGCAGGGAGTCCGGATCACCCCTCCACTTT. It specifies CASRESGSPLHF.

This clonotype was counted many times. The chain has TRBV6-1 and TRBJ2-2, with D uncertain. CDR1 and CDR2 from the germline V gene are MNHNS and SASEGT. The ends were cut back, 10 bases at V and 7 bases at J, with 4 bases in the middle. This CDR3 has 9 residues. The CDR3 sequence is CATDGELFF. Here the CDR3 DNA reads TGTGCCACGGACGGGGAGCTGTTTTTT.

This clonotype was seen repeatedly, ten times or more. The chain couples TRBV25-1 to TRBJ2-5, with D perhaps TRBD2 (6 bases). With 1 base removed from V and 2 bases from J, the gap between germline ends came to 11 bases. The V gene's germline CDR1 is MGHDK and CDR2 SYGVNS. The CDR3 is 15 residues long. The CDR3 loop is CASSESGGLQETQYF. CDR3 nucleotide sequence: TGTGCCAGCAGTGAATCCGGGGGACTGCAAGAGACCCAGTACTTC.

As for this clonotype: A much larger clone is a single base away; this may be a read error. This chain uses TRBV7-2 with TRBJ1-6, with 7 bases identical to TRBD1. CDR3 size: 17 residues. The germline gives CDR1 SGHTA, CDR2 FQGNSA. The V and J ends lost 3 bases and 5 bases, in that order; junction bases with no gene match: 10. The chain's CDR3 is CASSFLFRQGNNSPLHF. The CDR3 DNA follows: TGTGCCAGCAGCTTTTTATTCAGACAGGGAAATAATTCACCCCTCCACTTT.

This clonotype has at least ten counts. The CDR3 is CASSVFEDRGLTF. For the CDR3, the DNA is TGTGCCAGCAGCGTTTTCGAAGACAGGGGATTAACCTTC. V is TRBV9 and J is TRBJ1-2; 8 nucleotides agree with TRBD1. CDR3 size: 13 residues. Looked up from germline, CDR1 is SGDLS and CDR2 is YYNGEE. After removal of 2 bases from V and 14 bases from J, the junction contained 11 bases not matched to a gene.

This clonotype showed up many times. The genes are TRBV2 and TRBJ2-6, with a tentative D call TRBD1 (5 bases). The V gene's germline CDR1 is SNHLY and CDR2 FYNNEI. There are 18 residues in the CDR3. The V end lost 6 bases, the J end lost 0 bases, and 18 bases lay between the germline ends. CDR3 sequence (DNA): TGTGCCAGCAGAGGGTCCGGCAGGGTCTGCTCTGGGGCCAACGTCCTGACTTTC. Translated: CASRGSGRVCSGANVLTF.

As for this clonotype: One end of the junction is discordant with germline, which a read error may explain. This chain uses TRBV5-1 with TRBJ2-3; D gene ambiguous. The length of the CDR3 is 13 residues. The germline gives CDR1 SGHRS, CDR2 YFSETQ. This CDR3 reads CASGLGRYDTQYF. The CDR3 DNA follows: TGCGCCAGCGGCTTGGGAAGATACGATACGCAGTATTTT.

This clonotype was seen many times. The gene calls are TRBV7-8 and TRBJ1-5; tentative D call: TRBD1 (5 bases). The CDR3 is 14 residues long. Trimming shortened V by 1 base and J by 7 bases, and 11 bases separated the two germline ends. The V gene's germline CDR1 is SGHVS and CDR2 FQNEAQ. The CDR3 DNA reads TGTGCCAGCAGCTTAGGCTCGGGGGGACAGCCCCAGCATTTT. Protein sequence: CASSLGSGGQPQHF.

V and J are TRBV3-1 and TRBJ1-6; possible D gene TRBD1, 5 bases. V shed 3 bases and J shed 6 bases, with 9 bases lying between them. The CDR3 is 14 amino acids. Germline CDR1 reads LGHDT; CDR2 reads YNNKEL (reference sequence). CDR3 sequence reads: CASSHGDGNSPLHF. CDR3 DNA sequence: TGTGCCAGCAGCCACGGGGACGGTAATTCACCCCTCCACTTT. Looking up the rest from reference TRBV3-1 and TRBJ1-6 gives the full variable domain: DTAVSQTPKYLVTQMGNDKSIKCEQNLGHDTMYWYKQDSKKFLKIMFSYNNKELIINETVPNRFSPKSPDKAHLNLHINSLELGDSAVYFCASSHGDGNSPLHFGNGTRLTVT.

This clonotype was recorded a few times. The chain employs TRBV6-2 or TRBV6-3 and TRBJ1-6, with D possibly matching TRBD1 (5 bases). The germline CDR1 and CDR2 sequences are MNHEY and SVGEGT. The CDR3 contains 13 residues. Trimming left V 10 bases short and J 11 bases short, with 18 bases between. CDR3 sequence (DNA): TGTGCCACCGAGGGACTTCCTCTGGCACCCCTCCACTTT. This codes for CATEGLPLAPLHF.

The chain has TRBV19 and TRBJ1-5, with D perhaps TRBD1 (6 bases). CDR1 LNHDA and CDR2 SQIVND come from the germline V gene (reference sequence). There are 15 residues in the CDR3. Trimming cost V 0 bases and J 3 bases, with 9 bases left between them. CDR3 bases: TGTGCCAGTAGTATAGACGGGGGCCTCAATCAGCCCCAGCATTTT. This codes for CASSIDGGLNQPQHF.

This clonotype was counted ten times or more. The chain joins TRBV12-3 or TRBV12-4 to TRBJ1-2; D gene ambiguous. Trimming stripped 2 bases from V and 5 bases from J, with 12 bases between. CDR3 length equals 14 residues. This chain's CDR3 is CASSLRAGFYGYTF. Written as DNA, the CDR3 is TGTGCCAGCAGTTTAAGGGCAGGTTTTTATGGCTACACCTTC.

The CDR3 sequence: CASSPPRLAESSEQYF. CDR3 DNA sequence: TGTGCCAGCAGTCCCCCACGACTAGCGGAGTCTTCCGAGCAGTACTTC. The rearrangement joins TRBV6-1 to TRBJ2-7; 9 bases align to TRBD2. CDR3 length: 16 amino acids. Germline trimming cut 5 bases from V and 6 bases from J; bases unmatched to any gene: 14. Germline V gene data show CDR1 as MNHNS and CDR2 as SASEGT.

This clonotype was detected ten times or more. This chain uses TRBV6-5 with TRBJ1-1; D possibly corresponds to TRBD1 (5 bases). The V end lost 0 bases, the J end lost 4 bases, and 6 bases lay between the germline ends. This CDR3 is 13 amino acids long. Germline CDR1 MNHEY, CDR2 SVGAGI. The CDR3 is CASSYSRGTEAFF. CDR3 sequence (DNA): TGTGCCAGCAGTTACTCTAGGGGCACTGAAGCTTTCTTT.